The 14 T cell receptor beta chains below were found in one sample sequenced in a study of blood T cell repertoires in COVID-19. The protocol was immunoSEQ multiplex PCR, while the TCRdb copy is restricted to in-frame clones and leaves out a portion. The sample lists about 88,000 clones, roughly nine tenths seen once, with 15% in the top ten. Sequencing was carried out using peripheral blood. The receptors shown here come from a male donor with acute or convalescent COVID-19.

The CDR3 protein is CASSQQGDGYTF. Written as DNA, the CDR3 is TGTGCCAGCAGTCAGCAGGGCGATGGCTACACCTTC. The chain carries TRBV28 and TRBJ1-2; tentative D call: TRBD1 (5 bases). Trimming took 5 bases from V and 6 from J, leaving 10 bases between them. Germline CDR1 and CDR2: MDHEN and SYDVKM. The CDR3 consists of 12 residues.

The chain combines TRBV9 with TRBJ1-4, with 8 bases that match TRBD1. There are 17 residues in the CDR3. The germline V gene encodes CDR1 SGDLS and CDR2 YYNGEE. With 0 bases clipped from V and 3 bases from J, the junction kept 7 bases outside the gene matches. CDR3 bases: TGTGCCAGCAGCGTAGCGCAGGGGGCGCTATCTAATGAAAAACTGTTTTTT. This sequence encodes CASSVAQGALSNEKLFF. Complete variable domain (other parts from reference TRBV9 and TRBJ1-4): DSGVTQTPKHLITATGQRVTLRCSPRSGDLSVYWYQQSLDQGLQFLIQYYNGEERAKGNILERFSAQQFPDLHSELNLSSLELGDSALYFCASSVAQGALSNEKLFFGSGTQLSVL.

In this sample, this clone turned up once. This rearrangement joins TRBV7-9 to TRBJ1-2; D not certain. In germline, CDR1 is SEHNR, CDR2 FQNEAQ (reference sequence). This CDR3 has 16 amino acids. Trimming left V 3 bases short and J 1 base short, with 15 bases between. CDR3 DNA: TGTGCCAGCAGCTTGAGGGCGGGAGAACTTAACTATGGCTACACCTTC. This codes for CASSLRAGELNYGYTF.

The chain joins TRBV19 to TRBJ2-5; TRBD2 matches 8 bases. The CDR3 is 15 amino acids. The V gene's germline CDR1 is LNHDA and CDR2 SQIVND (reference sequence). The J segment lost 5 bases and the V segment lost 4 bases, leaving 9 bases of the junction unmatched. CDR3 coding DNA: TGTGCCAGTAGTACTACCCGGACTAGCTCGGAGACCCAGTACTTC. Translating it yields CASSTTRTSSETQYF.

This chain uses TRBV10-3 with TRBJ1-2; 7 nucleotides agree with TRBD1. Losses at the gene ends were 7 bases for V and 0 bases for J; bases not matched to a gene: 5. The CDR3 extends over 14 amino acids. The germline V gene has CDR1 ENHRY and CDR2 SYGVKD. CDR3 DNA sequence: TGTGCCATCACCCAGACAGGGTCTAACTATGGCTACACCTTC. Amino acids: CAITQTGSNYGYTF.

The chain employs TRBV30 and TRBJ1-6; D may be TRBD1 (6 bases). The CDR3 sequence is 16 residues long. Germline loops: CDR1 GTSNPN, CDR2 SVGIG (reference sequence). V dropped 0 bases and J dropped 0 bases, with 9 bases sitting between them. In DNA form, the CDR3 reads TGTGCCTGGAGTGTAACAGGGAGCTCCTATAATTCACCCCTCCACTTT. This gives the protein CAWSVTGSSYNSPLHF.

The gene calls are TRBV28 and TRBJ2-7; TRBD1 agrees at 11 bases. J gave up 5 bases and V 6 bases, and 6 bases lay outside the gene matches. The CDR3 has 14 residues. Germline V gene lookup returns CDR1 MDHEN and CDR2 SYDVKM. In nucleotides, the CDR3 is TGTGCCAGCAGAGAGGGACAGGGGGGGAACGAGCAGTACTTC. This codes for CASREGQGGNEQYF.

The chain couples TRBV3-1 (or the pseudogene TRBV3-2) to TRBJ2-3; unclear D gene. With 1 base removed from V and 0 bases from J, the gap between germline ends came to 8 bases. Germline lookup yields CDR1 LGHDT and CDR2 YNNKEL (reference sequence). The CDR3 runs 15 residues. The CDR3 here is CASSQGSQSTDTQYF. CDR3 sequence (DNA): TGTGCCAGCAGCCAAGGGAGTCAGAGCACAGATACGCAGTATTTT.

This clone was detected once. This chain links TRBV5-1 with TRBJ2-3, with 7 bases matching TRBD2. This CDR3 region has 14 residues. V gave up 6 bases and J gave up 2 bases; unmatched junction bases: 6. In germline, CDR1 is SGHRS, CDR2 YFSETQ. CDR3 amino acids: CASKGRGITDTQYF. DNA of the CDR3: TGCGCCAGCAAGGGGCGGGGGATCACAGATACGCAGTATTTT.

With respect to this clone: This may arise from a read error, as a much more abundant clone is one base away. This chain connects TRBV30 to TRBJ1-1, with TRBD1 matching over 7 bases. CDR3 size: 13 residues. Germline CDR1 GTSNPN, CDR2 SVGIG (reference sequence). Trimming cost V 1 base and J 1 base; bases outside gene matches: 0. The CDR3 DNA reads TGTGCCTGGAGTGGACAGGGGAACACTGAAGCTTTCTTT. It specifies CAWSGQGNTEAFF.

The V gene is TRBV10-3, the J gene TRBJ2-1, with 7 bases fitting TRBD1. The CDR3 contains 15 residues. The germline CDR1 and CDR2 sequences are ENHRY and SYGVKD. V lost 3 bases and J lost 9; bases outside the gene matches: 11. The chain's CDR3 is CAISEMDRMLGEQFF. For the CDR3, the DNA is TGTGCCATCAGTGAAATGGACAGGATGTTGGGTGAGCAGTTCTTC.

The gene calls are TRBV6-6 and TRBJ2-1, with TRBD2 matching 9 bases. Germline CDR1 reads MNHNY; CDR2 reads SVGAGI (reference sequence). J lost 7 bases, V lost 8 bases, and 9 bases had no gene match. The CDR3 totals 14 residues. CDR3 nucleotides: TGTGCCAGCGGGAGGCGGGGGGGCCAGAATGAGCAGTTCTTC. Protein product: CASGRRGGQNEQFF.

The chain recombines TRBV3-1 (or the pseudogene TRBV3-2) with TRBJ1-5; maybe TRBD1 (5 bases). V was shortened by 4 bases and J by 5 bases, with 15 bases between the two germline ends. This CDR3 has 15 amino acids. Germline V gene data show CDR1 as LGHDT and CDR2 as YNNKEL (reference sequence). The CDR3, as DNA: TGTGCCAGCAGCCCCGATGCCCCGGGGGATCAGCCCCAGCATTTT. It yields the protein CASSPDAPGDQPQHF.

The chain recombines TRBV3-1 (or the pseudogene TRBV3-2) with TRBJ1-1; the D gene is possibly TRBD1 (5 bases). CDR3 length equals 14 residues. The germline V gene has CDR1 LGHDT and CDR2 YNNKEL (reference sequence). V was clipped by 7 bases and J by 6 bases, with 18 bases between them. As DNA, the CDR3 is TGTGCCAGCACAAGACAGAGCGAGGTAGCTGAAGCTTTCTTT. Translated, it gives CASTRQSEVAEAFF.